The clone carrying this TCR beta chain came up many times. Its matching antigen is unknown. The germline V gene encodes CDR1 MGHRA and CDR2 YSYEKL. The V end lost 3 bases, the J end lost 8 bases, and 5 bases lay between the germline ends. This CDR3 comprises 12 residues. The data originate from a study of T-cell reconstitution after alpha-beta-depleted transplantation in children. The TCRbeta library was prepared with unique molecular identifiers. One entry per CDR3 protein results from TCRdb running MiXCR on the PCR reads. The data contain around 200,000 distinct CDR3 sequences, roughly 9.1% of them singletons. Whole-study results and caveats: Roughly two months post-transplant, alpha-beta T cells reportedly originated from several hundred graft clones that had expanded.

The sequence derives from a male patient aged 2 to 10 who had a stem cell transplant for acute myeloid leukemia, so the T cells may come from the graft donor. V usage is TRBV4-1 and J usage is TRBJ1-6; D not resolved. Material: PBMCs, mostly from graft donor cells, obtained 360 days after TCRalphabeta/CD19-depleted stem cell transplant. The DNA for the CDR3 is TGCGCCAGCAGCCAGGTGCATTCACCCCTCCACTTT. This translates into CASSQVHSPLHF.